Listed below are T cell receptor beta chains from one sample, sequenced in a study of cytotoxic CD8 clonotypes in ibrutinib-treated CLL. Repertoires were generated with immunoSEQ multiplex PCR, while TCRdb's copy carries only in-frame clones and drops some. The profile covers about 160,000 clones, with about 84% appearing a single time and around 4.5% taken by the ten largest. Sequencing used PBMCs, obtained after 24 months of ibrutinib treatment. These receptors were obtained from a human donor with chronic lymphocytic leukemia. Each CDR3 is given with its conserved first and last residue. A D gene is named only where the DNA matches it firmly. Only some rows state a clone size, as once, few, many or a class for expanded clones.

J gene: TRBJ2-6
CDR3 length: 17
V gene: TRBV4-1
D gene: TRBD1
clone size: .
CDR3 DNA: TGCGCCAGCAGCCAGGGACAGGCCTACTCTGGGGCCAACGTCCTGACTTTC
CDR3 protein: CASSQGQAYSGANVLTF

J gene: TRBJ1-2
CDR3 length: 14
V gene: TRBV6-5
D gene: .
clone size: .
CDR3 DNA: TGTGCCAGCAGTTACTTATCTGGGCCCCCATGGTACACCTTC
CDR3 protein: CASSYLSGPPWYTF

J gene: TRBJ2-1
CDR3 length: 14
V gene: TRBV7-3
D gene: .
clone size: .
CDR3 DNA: TGTGCCAGCAGAACTAGTAAATCGGTGGGTGAGCAGTTCTTC
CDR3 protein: CASRTSKSVGEQFF

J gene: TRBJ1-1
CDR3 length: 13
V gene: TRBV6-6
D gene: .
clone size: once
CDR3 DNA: TGTGCCACCAAAATCGAAACTAACACTGAAGCTTTCTTT
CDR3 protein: CATKIETNTEAFF

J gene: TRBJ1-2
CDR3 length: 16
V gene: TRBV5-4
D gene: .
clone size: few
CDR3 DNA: TGTGCCAGCAGCTTGGAGGGCAGGGACCTTTCCTATGGCTACACCTTC
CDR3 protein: CASSLEGRDLSYGYTF

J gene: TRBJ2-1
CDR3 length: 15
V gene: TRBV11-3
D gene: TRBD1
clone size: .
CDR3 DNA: TGTGCCAGCAGCTCACAGGGGGGTACGTACAATGAGCAGTTCTTC
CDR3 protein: CASSSQGGTYNEQFF

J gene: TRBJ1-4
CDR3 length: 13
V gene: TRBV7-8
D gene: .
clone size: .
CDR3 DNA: TGTGCCAGCAGCTCCCCCCCAAGAGAAAAACTGTTTTTT
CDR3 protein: CASSSPPREKLFF

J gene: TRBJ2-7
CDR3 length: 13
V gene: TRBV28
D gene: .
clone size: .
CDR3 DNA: TGTGCCAGCAGTTTAATTCAGGGCTACGAGCAGTACTTC
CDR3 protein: CASSLIQGYEQYF

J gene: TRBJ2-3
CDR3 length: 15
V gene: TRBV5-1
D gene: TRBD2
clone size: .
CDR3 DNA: TGCGCCAGCAGCACTGGACTAGCGGGGCGCGATACGCAGTATTTT
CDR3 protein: CASSTGLAGRDTQYF

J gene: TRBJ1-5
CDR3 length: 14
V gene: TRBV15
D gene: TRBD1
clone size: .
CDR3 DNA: TGTGCCACCGAGGGGGCAGGGGGTTATAGGCCCCAGCATTTT
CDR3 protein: CATEGAGGYRPQHF

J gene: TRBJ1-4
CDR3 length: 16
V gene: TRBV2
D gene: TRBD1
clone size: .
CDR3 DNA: TGTGCCAGCAGTGAACTTGTGACAGGGGCTAATGAAAAACTGTTTTTT
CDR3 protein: CASSELVTGANEKLFF

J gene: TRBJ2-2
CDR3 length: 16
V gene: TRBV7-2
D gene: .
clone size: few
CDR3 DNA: TGTGCCAGCAGCCCCCGGACGGTTCTCAACACCGGGGAGCTGTTTTTT
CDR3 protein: CASSPRTVLNTGELFF

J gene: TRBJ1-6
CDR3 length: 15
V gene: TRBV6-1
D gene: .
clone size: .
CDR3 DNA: TGTGCCAGCACTCTGGACAGAGGGTATAATTCACCCCTCCACTTT
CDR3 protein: CASTLDRGYNSPLHF

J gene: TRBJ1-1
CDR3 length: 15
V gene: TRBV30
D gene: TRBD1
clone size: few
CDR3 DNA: TGTGCCTGGAGTGTATGGCAGGGGGGGAACACTGAAGCTTTCTTT
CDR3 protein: CAWSVWQGGNTEAFF

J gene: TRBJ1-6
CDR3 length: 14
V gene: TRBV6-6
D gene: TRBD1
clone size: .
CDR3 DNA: TGTGCCAGCAGTCGACAGGGGAGATCCTCACCCCTCCACTTT
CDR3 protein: CASSRQGRSSPLHF

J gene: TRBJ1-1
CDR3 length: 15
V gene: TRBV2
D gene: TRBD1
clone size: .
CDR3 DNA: TGTGCCAGCATCAAGTTCTCAGGGGGGAGATTTGAAGCTTTCTTT
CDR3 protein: CASIKFSGGRFEAFF

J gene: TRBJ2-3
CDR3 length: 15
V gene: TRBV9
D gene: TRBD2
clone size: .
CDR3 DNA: TGTGCCAGCAGCGTAGATCCCCTAGCGGGGAATACGCAGTATTTT
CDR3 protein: CASSVDPLAGNTQYF

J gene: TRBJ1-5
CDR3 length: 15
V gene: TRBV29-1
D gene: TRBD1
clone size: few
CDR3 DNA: TGCAGCGTTGGCGAACAGGGGGCGGGCAATCAGCCCCAGCATTTT
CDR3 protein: CSVGEQGAGNQPQHF

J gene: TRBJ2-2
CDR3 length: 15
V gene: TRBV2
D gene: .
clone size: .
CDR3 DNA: TGTGCCAGCAGCCGACTGCTGACGGATACCGGGGAGCTGTTTTTT
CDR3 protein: CASSRLLTDTGELFF

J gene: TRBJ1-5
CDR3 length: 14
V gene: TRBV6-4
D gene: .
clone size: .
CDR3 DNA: TGTGCCAGCAGTGGGAGTTATAGCAATCAGCCCCAGCATTTT
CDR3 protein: CASSGSYSNQPQHF

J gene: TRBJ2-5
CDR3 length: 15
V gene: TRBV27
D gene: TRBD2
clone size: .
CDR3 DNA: TGTGCCAGCAGTTTGGTTCTCAGTTCGGGGGGGACCCAGTACTTC
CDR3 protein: CASSLVLSSGGTQYF

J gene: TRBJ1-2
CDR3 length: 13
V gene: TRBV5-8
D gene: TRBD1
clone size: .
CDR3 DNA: TGTGCCAGCAGTCTACAGGGGGACTATGGCTACACCTTC
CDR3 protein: CASSLQGDYGYTF

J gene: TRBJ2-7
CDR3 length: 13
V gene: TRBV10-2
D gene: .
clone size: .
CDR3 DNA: TGCGCCAGCAGTGAGTCGGCGGGGCTGGTGCAGTACTTC
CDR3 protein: CASSESAGLVQYF

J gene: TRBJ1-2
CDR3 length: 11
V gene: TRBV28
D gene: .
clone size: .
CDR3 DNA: TGTGCCAGCAGTTTCGGATATGGCTACACCTTC
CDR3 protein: CASSFGYGYTF

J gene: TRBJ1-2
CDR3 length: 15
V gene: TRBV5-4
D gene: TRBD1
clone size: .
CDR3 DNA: TGTGCCAGCAGTTTCCGGGACAGGGGTAACTATGGCTACACCTTC
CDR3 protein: CASSFRDRGNYGYTF

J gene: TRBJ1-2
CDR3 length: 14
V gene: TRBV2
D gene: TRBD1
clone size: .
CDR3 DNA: TGTGCCAGCAGCTGGACAGGGAACGTTAGGGGCTACACCTTC
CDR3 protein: CASSWTGNVRGYTF

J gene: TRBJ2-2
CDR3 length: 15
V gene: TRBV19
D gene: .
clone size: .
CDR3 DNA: TGTGCCAGCAGAGCGCGAGGAAGCGACACCGGGGAGCTGTTTTTT
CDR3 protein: CASRARGSDTGELFF

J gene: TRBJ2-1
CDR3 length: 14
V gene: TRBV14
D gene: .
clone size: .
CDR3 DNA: TGTGCCAGCAGCCCCCGTCTCACTAGTAATGAGCAGTTCTTC
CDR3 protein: CASSPRLTSNEQFF

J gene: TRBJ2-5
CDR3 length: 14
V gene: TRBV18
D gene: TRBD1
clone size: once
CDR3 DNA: TGTGCCAGCTCACTCGCGGACAGGGGTGAGACCCAGTACTTC
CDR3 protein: CASSLADRGETQYF

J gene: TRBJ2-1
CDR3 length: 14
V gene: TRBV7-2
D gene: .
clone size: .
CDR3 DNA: TGTGCCAGCAGCTTAAGCGGGCCTTACAATGAGCAGTTCTTC
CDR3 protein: CASSLSGPYNEQFF

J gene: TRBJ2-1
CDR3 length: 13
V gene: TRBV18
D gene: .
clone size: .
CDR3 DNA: TGTGCCAGCCTAACTCTGGCGTACAATGAGCAGTTCTTC
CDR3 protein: CASLTLAYNEQFF

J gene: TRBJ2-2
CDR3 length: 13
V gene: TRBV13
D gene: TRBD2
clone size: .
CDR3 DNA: TGTGCCAGCAGCTGGGGGGGCACCGGGGAGCTGTTTTTT
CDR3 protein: CASSWGGTGELFF

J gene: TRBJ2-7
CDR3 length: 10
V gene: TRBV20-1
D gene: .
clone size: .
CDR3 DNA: TGCAGTACATTGGACTACGAGCAGTACTTC
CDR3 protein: CSTLDYEQYF

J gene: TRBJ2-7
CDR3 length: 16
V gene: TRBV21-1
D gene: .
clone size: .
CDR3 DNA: TGTGCCAGCAGCAAAAAGGGAGGGGAGGTTCACTACGAGCAGTACTTC
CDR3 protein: CASSKKGGEVHYEQYF

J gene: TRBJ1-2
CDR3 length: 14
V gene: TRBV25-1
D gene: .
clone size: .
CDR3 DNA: TGTGCCAGCAGTGAATGGGCAGCTAACTATGGCTACACCTTC
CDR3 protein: CASSEWAANYGYTF

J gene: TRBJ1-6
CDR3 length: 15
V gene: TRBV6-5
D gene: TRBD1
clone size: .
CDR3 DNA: TGTGCCAGCAGTTACTCGCTCCAGGGGGCCTCACCCCTCCACTTT
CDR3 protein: CASSYSLQGASPLHF

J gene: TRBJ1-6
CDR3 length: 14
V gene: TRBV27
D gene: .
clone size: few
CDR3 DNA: TGTGCCAGCAGTTTACTTCTCGGGTTTTCACCCCTCCACTTT
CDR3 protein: CASSLLLGFSPLHF

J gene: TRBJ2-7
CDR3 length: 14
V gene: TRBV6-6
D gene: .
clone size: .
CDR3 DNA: TGTGCCAGCGCAACTGACTGGCTTTCCTACGAGCAGTACTTC
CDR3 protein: CASATDWLSYEQYF

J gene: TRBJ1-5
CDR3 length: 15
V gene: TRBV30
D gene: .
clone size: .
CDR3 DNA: TGTGCCTGGAGTATCCCGACAGTTAGCAATCAGCCCCAGCATTTT
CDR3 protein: CAWSIPTVSNQPQHF

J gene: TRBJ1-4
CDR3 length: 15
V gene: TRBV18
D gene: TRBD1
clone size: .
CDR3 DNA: TGTGCCAGCTCACCACCCGGGACAGGGGTGGCAAAACTGTTTTTT
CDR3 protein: CASSPPGTGVAKLFF

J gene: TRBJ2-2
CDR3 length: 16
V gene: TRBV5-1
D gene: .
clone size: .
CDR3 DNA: TGCGCCAGCAGCCATGGCTTATCTCCCCTTGGCGGGGAGCTGTTTTTT
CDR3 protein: CASSHGLSPLGGELFF

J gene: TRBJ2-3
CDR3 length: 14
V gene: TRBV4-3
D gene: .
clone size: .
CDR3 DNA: TGCGCCAGCAGCCAAGGCGATAGCACAGATACGCAGTATTTT
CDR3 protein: CASSQGDSTDTQYF

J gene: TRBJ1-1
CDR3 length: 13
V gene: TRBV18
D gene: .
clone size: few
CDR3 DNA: TGTGCCAGCTCACCGGGTCAGAACACTGAAGCTTTCTTT
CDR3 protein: CASSPGQNTEAFF

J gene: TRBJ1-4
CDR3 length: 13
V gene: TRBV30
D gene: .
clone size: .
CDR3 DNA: TGTGCCTGGAGACAGGAGGTACGGGAAAAACTGTTTTTT
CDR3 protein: CAWRQEVREKLFF

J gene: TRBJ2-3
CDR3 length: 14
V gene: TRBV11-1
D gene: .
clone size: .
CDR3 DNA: TGTGCCAGCAGCCCAAGACAGGGGAGGGGTACGCAGTATTTT
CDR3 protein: CASSPRQGRGTQYF

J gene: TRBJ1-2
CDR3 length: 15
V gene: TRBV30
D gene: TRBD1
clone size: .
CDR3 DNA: TGTGCCTGGAGGGTAGGGGGCTTATCGAACTATGGCTACACCTTC
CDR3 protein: CAWRVGGLSNYGYTF

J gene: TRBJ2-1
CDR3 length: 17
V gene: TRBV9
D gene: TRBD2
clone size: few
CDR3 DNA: TGTGCCAGCAGCGTACAAGCGGGACCCCCTAGCCACAATGAGCAGTTCTTC
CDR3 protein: CASSVQAGPPSHNEQFF

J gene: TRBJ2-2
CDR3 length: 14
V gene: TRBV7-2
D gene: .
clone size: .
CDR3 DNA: TGTGCTTCCCGACCCACTAGCAGCGTCGGGGAGCTGTTTTTT
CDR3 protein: CASRPTSSVGELFF

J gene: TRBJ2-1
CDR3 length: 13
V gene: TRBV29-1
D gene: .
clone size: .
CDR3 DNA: TGCAGCGTTGCGGAGTACTCCTACAATGAGCAGTTCTTC
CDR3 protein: CSVAEYSYNEQFF

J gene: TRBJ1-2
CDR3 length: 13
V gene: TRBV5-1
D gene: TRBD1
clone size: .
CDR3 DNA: TGCGCCAGCAGCGCAGGACAGGGTCGAGGCTACACCTTC
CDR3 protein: CASSAGQGRGYTF

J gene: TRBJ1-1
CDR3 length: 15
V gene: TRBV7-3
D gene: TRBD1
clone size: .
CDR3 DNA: TGTGCCAGCAGCTTAAACCCAGGGGGCGTCACTGAAGCTTTCTTT
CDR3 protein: CASSLNPGGVTEAFF

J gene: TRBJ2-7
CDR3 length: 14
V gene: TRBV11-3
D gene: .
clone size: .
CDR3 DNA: TGTGCCAGCAGCCCAGGACCGGGTGGGTACGAGCAGTACTTC
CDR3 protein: CASSPGPGGYEQYF

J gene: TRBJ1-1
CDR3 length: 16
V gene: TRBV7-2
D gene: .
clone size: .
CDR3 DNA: TGTGCCAGCAGCTTAATGGTGGGACGCCGGGAGGCTGAAGCTTTCTTT
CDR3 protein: CASSLMVGRREAEAFF

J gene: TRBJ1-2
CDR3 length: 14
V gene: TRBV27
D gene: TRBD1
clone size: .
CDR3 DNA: TGTGCCAGCAGTCTGGACAGGGGAGGACTCGGCTACACCTTC
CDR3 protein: CASSLDRGGLGYTF

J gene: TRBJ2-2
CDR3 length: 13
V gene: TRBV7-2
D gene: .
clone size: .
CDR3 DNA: TGTGCCAGCAGCTATGACAGTGCCGGGGAGCTGTTTTTT
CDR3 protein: CASSYDSAGELFF